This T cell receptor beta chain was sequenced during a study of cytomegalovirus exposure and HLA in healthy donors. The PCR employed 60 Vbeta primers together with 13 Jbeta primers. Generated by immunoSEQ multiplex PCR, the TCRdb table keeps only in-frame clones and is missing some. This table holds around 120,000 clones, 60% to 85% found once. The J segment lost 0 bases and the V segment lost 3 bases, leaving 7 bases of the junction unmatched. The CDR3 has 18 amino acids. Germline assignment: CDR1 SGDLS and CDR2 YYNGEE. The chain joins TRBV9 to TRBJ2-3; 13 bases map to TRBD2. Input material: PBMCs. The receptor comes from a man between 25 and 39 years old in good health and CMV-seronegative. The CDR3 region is CASSAGTSGVTSTDTQYF. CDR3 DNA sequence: TGTGCCAGCAGCGCCGGGACTAGCGGGGTGACTAGCACAGATACGCAGTATTTT. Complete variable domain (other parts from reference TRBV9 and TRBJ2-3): DSGVTQTPKHLITATGQRVTLRCSPRSGDLSVYWYQQSLDQGLQFLIQYYNGEERAKGNILERFSAQQFPDLHSELNLSSLELGDSALYFCASSAGTSGVTSTDTQYFGPGTRLTVL.